These 7 T cell receptor beta chains were all obtained from the same sample, sequenced in a study of cytomegalovirus exposure and HLA in healthy donors. The PCR made use of 60 Vbeta and 13 Jbeta primers. The protocol was immunoSEQ multiplex PCR, while the TCRdb copy is restricted to in-frame clones and leaves out a portion. The repertoire holds more than 75,000 clones, with under 80% as singletons. Material: PBMCs. Receptors were obtained from a man aged 40-49 years in good health and CMV-seropositive.

V gene TRBV10-1 combines with J gene TRBJ2-3, with D tentatively TRBD2 (5 bases). Trimming left V 3 bases short and J 5 bases short, with 18 bases between. The CDR3 totals 16 residues. The germline V gene has CDR1 WNHNN and CDR2 SYGVQD (reference sequence). CDR3 nucleotides: TGCGCCAGCAGTGACCCTCGAGCACGGGGTGGAGATACGCAGTATTTT. Translated: CASSDPRARGGDTQYF.

V and J are TRBV2 and TRBJ1-2, with D possibly matching TRBD1 (6 bases). Germline CDR1 SNHLY, CDR2 FYNNEI. This CDR3 is 15 amino acids long. V lost 6 bases and J 2 bases, leaving 16 bases between the germline ends. DNA of the CDR3: TGTGCCAGCAGCCACAAGACAGGCTCCAACTATGGCTACACCTTC. Translation gives CASSHKTGSNYGYTF. The entire variable domain, with the rest obtained from reference TRBV2 and TRBJ1-2, is as follows: EPEVTQTPSHQVTQMGQEVILRCVPISNHLYFYWYRQILGQKVEFLVSFYNNEISEKSEIFDDQFSVERPDGSNFTLKIRSTKLEDSAMYFCASSHKTGSNYGYTFGSGTRLTVV.

The genes are TRBV7-3 and TRBJ2-7, with TRBD1 matching over 7 bases. The CDR3 runs to 13 residues. The germline gives CDR1 SGHTA, CDR2 FQGTGA. After removal of 5 bases from V and 2 bases from J, the junction contained 3 bases not matched to a gene. DNA for the CDR3: TGTGCCAGCAGCCGGGACAGTCCCTACGAGCAGTACTTC. Translated, it gives CASSRDSPYEQYF.

The chain carries TRBV2 and TRBJ2-1; 8 bases are shared with TRBD2. Germline-derived CDR1 and CDR2 are SNHLY and FYNNEI. There are 11 residues in the CDR3. V trimming: 6 bases; J trimming: 14 bases; junction bases outside the gene matches: 6. The chain's CDR3 is CASSTTGGEFF. The CDR3 bases are TGTGCCAGCAGCACCACGGGGGGGGAGTTCTTC.

The rearrangement joins TRBV2 to TRBJ1-1, with 9 nucleotides matching TRBD1. The CDR3 has 13 amino acids. Per the germline V gene, CDR1 is SNHLY and CDR2 is FYNNEI. V gave up 4 bases and J gave up 7 bases; unmatched junction bases: 4. CDR3 loop: CASSAGQGIEAFF. The CDR3, as DNA: TGTGCCAGCAGTGCCGGACAGGGGATTGAAGCTTTCTTT.

This clone was observed once. The chain links TRBV27 to TRBJ2-1; D remains ambiguous. Trimming cost V 7 bases and J 4 bases, with 11 bases left between them. CDR3 size: 13 residues. Germline V gene lookup returns CDR1 MNHEY and CDR2 SMNVEV (reference sequence). CDR3 coding DNA: TGTGCCAGCACGTCGGGTTTTTACAATGAGCAGTTCTTC. It translates to CASTSGFYNEQFF.

The chain carries TRBV7-9 and TRBJ2-7; 8 positions match TRBD1. Germline lookup yields CDR1 SEHNR and CDR2 FQNEAQ (reference sequence). The CDR3 sequence is 15 residues long. Germline trimming cut 1 base from V and 3 bases from J; bases unmatched to any gene: 5. CDR3 residues: CASSLGTGSIYEQYF. Here the CDR3 DNA reads TGTGCCAGCAGCTTAGGGACAGGGTCTATCTACGAGCAGTACTTC.